A single sample is the source of the 10 T cell receptor beta chains below, sequenced in a study of T cells in tuberculosis. Documented time point: new active TB diagnosis, blood taken before or within 7 days of starting treatment. Only in-frame clones appear in the TCRdb table, and some are missing; sequencing was by immunoSEQ multiplex PCR. The sample carries around 33,000 clones, 70% to 90% recorded once. Here the sequenced sample was PBMCs, taken at tuberculosis diagnosis. The receptors here all came from an adult with tuberculosis.

The chain employs TRBV5-4 and TRBJ1-6; 7 nucleotides match TRBD1. Germline values: CDR1 SGHNT, CDR2 YYREEE (reference sequence). The CDR3 loop spans 16 amino acids. The junction had 8 bases not matched to a gene; V was cut back by 2 bases and J by 6 bases. The CDR3 here is CASSFKAGQPNSPLHF. The CDR3 coding sequence is TGTGCCAGCAGCTTTAAGGCGGGACAGCCTAATTCACCCCTCCACTTT.

This chain uses TRBV14 with TRBJ2-1, with TRBD2 matching 10 bases. The CDR3 covers 14 residues. Looked up from germline, CDR1 is SGHDN and CDR2 is FVKESK. J gave up 6 bases and V 10 bases, and 9 bases lay outside the gene matches. The CDR3 nucleotides read TGTGCCACCACCCGGGGACTAGCGAGCAATGAGCAGTTCTTC. Protein sequence: CATTRGLASNEQFF.

The rearrangement joins TRBV7-8 to TRBJ1-2; 10 nucleotides match TRBD1. The CDR3 contains 14 residues. Germline CDR1 is SGHVS and CDR2 is FQNEAQ. Trimming cost V 5 bases and J 6 bases; bases outside gene matches: 6. The chain's CDR3 is CASSIGTGEHGYTF. The CDR3 DNA is TGTGCCAGCAGCATAGGGACAGGGGAGCATGGCTACACCTTC.

The chain combines TRBV5-1 with TRBJ2-1, with 11 nucleotides matching TRBD2. The germline V gene has CDR1 SGHRS and CDR2 YFSETQ. Germline trimming cut 4 bases from V and 7 bases from J; bases unmatched to any gene: 10. The CDR3 totals 16 residues. The CDR3 coding sequence is TGCGCCAGCAGCCCTATAACTAGCGGGAGTACGAATGAGCAGTTCTTC. It translates to CASSPITSGSTNEQFF.

This clone came up a few times. The chain carries TRBV15 and TRBJ1-5; 8 positions agree with TRBD1. The trim removed 4 bases at V and 6 bases at J, leaving 11 bases unmatched. Germline V lookup: CDR1 LNHNV, CDR2 YYDKDF (reference sequence). The CDR3 sequence is 16 residues long. CDR3 in amino acids: CATSNNQGARGQPQHF. Here the CDR3 DNA reads TGTGCCACCAGCAATAACCAGGGGGCACGGGGTCAGCCCCAGCATTTT. Full variable domain (remainder filled in from reference TRBV15 and TRBJ1-5): DAMVIQNPRYQVTQFGKPVTLSCSQTLNHNVMYWYQQKSSQAPKLLFHYYDKDFNNEADTPDNFQSRRPNTSFCFLDIRSPGLGDTAMYLCATSNNQGARGQPQHFGDGTRLSIL.

This rearrangement joins TRBV7-2 to TRBJ1-2; D is uncertain. The germline V and J ends were trimmed by 1 base and 5 bases, with 11 bases remaining between them. Germline values: CDR1 SGHTA, CDR2 FQGNSA. The CDR3 length is 14 residues. CDR3 in DNA: TGTGCCAGCAGCTTAGATCCGGACTTTTATGGCTACACCTTC. Protein product: CASSLDPDFYGYTF.

The rearrangement joins TRBV5-5 to TRBJ2-1; the D is unclear. Germline lookup yields CDR1 SGHKS and CDR2 YYEKEE (reference sequence). The V end was cut by 2 bases, the J end by 10 bases, with 10 bases between. This CDR3 is built from 12 residues. The CDR3 region is CASSLFRQEQFF. CDR3 sequence (DNA): TGTGCCAGCAGCTTATTCAGGCAAGAGCAGTTCTTC.

This chain uses TRBV7-9 with TRBJ1-4; a weak D match, TRBD1 (5 bases). Trimming removed 6 bases from V and 3 bases from J, with 11 bases in between. The CDR3 contains 14 residues. Germline-derived CDR1 and CDR2 are SEHNR and FQNEAQ (reference sequence). The CDR3 region has the DNA TGTGCCAGCAGGGGGGGGTCCCCTAATGAAAAACTGTTTTTT. Amino acid sequence: CASRGGSPNEKLFF.

This chain connects TRBV7-2 to TRBJ1-6; 8 positions match TRBD1. Germline V gene data show CDR1 as SGHTA and CDR2 as FQGNSA. J gave up 14 bases and V 1 base, and 7 bases lay outside the gene matches. This CDR3 spans 14 amino acids. The CDR3 nucleotides read TGTGCCAGCAGCTTAGGGGCGCAGGGGGCGACCCTCCACTTT. Translated, it gives CASSLGAQGATLHF.

V usage is TRBV18 and J usage is TRBJ1-6; D possibly corresponds to TRBD1 (6 bases). The CDR3 is 14 amino acids. Per germline, CDR1 KGHSH and CDR2 LQKENI. The V gene lost 2 bases and the J gene lost 8 bases, with 10 bases spanning the gap. The CDR3 DNA follows: TGTGCCAGCTCACCAGGGGGCGCGGATTCACCCCTCCACTTT. Translated: CASSPGGADSPLHF.